This T cell receptor beta chain appears in the sequencing data of a study of patients and donors after allogeneic stem cell transplantation. TCRdb processed the RT-PCR reads anew with MiXCR; each CDR3 protein has one entry. The sample lists about a million distinct CDR3 sequences; roughly 18% were seen once. Only a few counts were recorded for this clonotype. The TCR sequence derives from a human donor who was either an allogeneic HSCT recipient or a stem cell or donor lymphocyte infusion donor (not recorded which). It is not recorded whose cells these are; they may come from a transplant donor. Material: blood, either unsorted or a sorted T cell fraction (not recorded which).

The CDR3 loop is CASSLAVAGGSYEQYF. CDR3 nucleotide sequence: TGTGCCAGCAGCTTGGCGGTAGCGGGGGGATCCTACGAGCAGTACTTC. The chain uses TRBV5-6 and TRBJ2-7; the match to TRBD2 covers 10 bases. Germline CDR1 is SGHDT and CDR2 is YYEEEE. Unmatched junction bases numbered 4, after V lost 0 bases and J lost 1 base. This CDR3 region has 16 residues.